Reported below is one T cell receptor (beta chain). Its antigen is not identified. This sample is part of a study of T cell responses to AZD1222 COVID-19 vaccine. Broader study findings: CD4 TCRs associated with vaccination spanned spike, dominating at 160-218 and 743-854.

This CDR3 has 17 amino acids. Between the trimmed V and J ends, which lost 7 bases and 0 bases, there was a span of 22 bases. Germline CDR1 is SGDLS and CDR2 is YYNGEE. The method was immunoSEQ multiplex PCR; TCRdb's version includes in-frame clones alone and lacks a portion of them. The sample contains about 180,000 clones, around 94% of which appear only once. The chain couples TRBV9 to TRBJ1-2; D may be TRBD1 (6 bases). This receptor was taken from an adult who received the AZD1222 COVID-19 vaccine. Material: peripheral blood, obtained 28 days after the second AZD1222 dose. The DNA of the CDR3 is TGTGCCAGCGCATACTCCCCTCGGCAGGGGACTAACTATGGCTACACCTTC. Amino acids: CASAYSPRQGTNYGYTF.